The next 21 T cell receptor beta chains were all read from a single sample in a study of T cell repertoires in cytomegalovirus infection. What these receptors recognize is not known. TCRdb independently ran MiXCR on the reads; one entry per CDR3 protein. Of tens of thousands of distinct CDR3 sequences listed, 20% to 25% are singletons. The input for sequencing was CD8+ T cells from cultured PBMCs, taken from culture after CMV antigen stimulation. The receptors shown here come from a human donor in good health (CMV status not recorded). Some clones in this sample may be carry-over from other donors' samples.

The genes are TRBV2 and TRBJ2-5, with 7 bases aligning to TRBD1. Germline V gene sequence: CDR1 SNHLY, CDR2 FYNNEI. J lost 4 bases, V lost 7 bases, and 0 bases had no gene match. The CDR3 extends over 11 amino acids. CDR3 protein: CASNRGETQYF. CDR3 bases: TGTGCCAGCAACAGGGGAGAGACCCAGTACTTC.

J is TRBJ2-1 and V is TRBV9, with D uncertain. This CDR3 has 14 residues. CDR1 and CDR2 from the germline V gene are SGDLS and YYNGEE. V lost 2 bases and J 5 bases, leaving 11 bases between the germline ends. The CDR3 spells CASSVWDGHNEQFF. The CDR3 nucleotides are TGTGCCAGCAGCGTTTGGGATGGACACAATGAGCAGTTCTTC.

The chain uses TRBV7-9 and TRBJ1-6; the D is unclear. The CDR3 has 15 residues. Trimming removed 7 bases from V and 9 bases from J, with 19 bases in between. From germline, CDR1 is SEHNR and CDR2 FQNEAQ (reference sequence). The CDR3 nucleotides are TGTGCCAGCACCACCTCCGGGGAGTACTCTTCACCCCTCCACTTT. This sequence encodes CASTTSGEYSSPLHF. Looking up the rest from reference TRBV7-9 and TRBJ1-6 gives the full variable domain: DTGVSQNPRHKITKRGQNVTFRCDPISEHNRLYWYRQTLGQGPEFLTYFQNEAQLEKSRLLSDRFSAERPKGSFSTLEIQRTEQGDSAMYLCASTTSGEYSSPLHFGNGTRLTVT.

This clonotype was counted a few times. This chain connects TRBV27 to TRBJ2-1; D uncertain. V was cut by 4 bases and J by 12 bases, with 7 bases left in between. CDR3 length: 10 residues. Per the germline V gene, CDR1 is MNHEY and CDR2 is SMNVEV (reference sequence). DNA for the CDR3: TGTGCCAGCAGTTGGCCCGGGCAGTTCTTC. Translation: CASSWPGQFF.

The chain has TRBV3-1 and TRBJ2-5, with 9 bases identical to TRBD1. Germline assignment: CDR1 LGHDT and CDR2 YNNKEL (reference sequence). The trim removed 3 bases at V and 2 bases at J, leaving 4 bases unmatched. CDR3 length: 15 residues. The CDR3 here is CASSHRDRVQETQYF. CDR3 coding DNA: TGTGCCAGCAGCCACCGGGACAGGGTTCAAGAGACCCAGTACTTC.

V is TRBV7-2 and J is TRBJ1-6; perhaps TRBD1 as D (5 bases). Trimming removed 5 bases at V and 3 bases at J, with 14 bases between. This CDR3 is built from 16 residues. The germline V gene encodes CDR1 SGHTA and CDR2 FQGNSA. The CDR3 sequence is CASSPGPWGYNSPLHF. The CDR3, as DNA: TGTGCCAGCAGCCCGGGACCCTGGGGCTATAATTCACCCCTCCACTTT. The full variable domain, rest sourced from reference TRBV7-2 and TRBJ1-6, is GAGVSQSPSNKVTEKGKDVELRCDPISGHTALYWYRQSLGQGLEFLIYFQGNSAPDKSGLPSDRFSAERTGGSVSTLTIQRTQQEDSAVYLCASSPGPWGYNSPLHFGNGTRLTVT.

The genes are TRBV7-2 and TRBJ2-3, with D unclear. The germline V gene encodes CDR1 SGHTA and CDR2 FQGNSA. V was cut by 1 base and J by 4 bases, with 6 bases left in between. There are 13 residues in the CDR3. The CDR3 DNA reads as TGTGCCAGCAGCTTAGAGGCGGCAGATACGCAGTATTTT. It yields the protein CASSLEAADTQYF.

This clonotype was detected a few times. The V call is TRBV11-2, the J call TRBJ2-7; weak D call: TRBD2 (6 bases). With 1 base removed from V and 2 bases from J, the gap between germline ends came to 12 bases. The germline gives CDR1 SGHAT, CDR2 FQNNGV. This CDR3 contains 15 residues. Here the CDR3 DNA reads TGTGCCAGCAGCTTAGCGGGGGTCCTGGCCTACGAGCAGTACTTC. Translating it yields CASSLAGVLAYEQYF.

This clonotype was counted at least ten times. The CDR3 is CASSVSGASYNEQFF. The CDR3 DNA follows: TGTGCCAGTAGTGTAAGCGGGGCCTCCTACAATGAGCAGTTCTTC. The chain couples TRBV19 to TRBJ2-1; 7 bases align to TRBD2. The CDR3 consists of 15 residues. Germline-derived CDR1 and CDR2 are LNHDA and SQIVND (reference sequence). Trimming removed 5 bases from V and 0 bases from J; junction bases left unmatched: 4. The complete variable domain, with remaining parts taken from reference TRBV19 and TRBJ2-1, reads DGGITQSPKYLFRKEGQNVTLSCEQNLNHDAMYWYRQDPGQGLRLIYYSQIVNDFQKGDIAEGYSVSREKKESFPLTVTSAQKNPTAFYLCASSVSGASYNEQFFGPGTRLTVL.

This clonotype is medium-sized in the sample. The chain recombines TRBV7-2 with TRBJ1-1, with 8 bases that match TRBD1. Trimming took 6 bases from V and 3 from J; bases not matched to a gene: 15. Germline V gives CDR1 SGHTA, CDR2 FQGNSA. CDR3 length: 17 residues. For the CDR3, the DNA is TGTGCCAGCAGACGCAGACAGGGGCGGCATCAGGACACTGAAGCTTTCTTT. Protein: CASRRRQGRHQDTEAFF.

This chain connects TRBV25-1 to TRBJ1-1, with D possibly being TRBD1 (6 bases). Germline assignment: CDR1 MGHDK and CDR2 SYGVNS. This CDR3 is built from 14 residues. V gave up 2 bases and J gave up 7 bases, with 14 bases separating them. This chain's CDR3 is CASSEGGGMGEAFF. CDR3 nucleotide sequence: TGTGCCAGCAGTGAAGGGGGGGGCATGGGTGAAGCTTTCTTT.

This clonotype was seen a few times. This rearrangement joins TRBV7-2 to TRBJ2-7, with 7 bases that match TRBD1. CDR3 size: 16 residues. The ends lost 4 bases at V and 1 base at J; junction bases unmatched: 10. Germline V gene lookup returns CDR1 SGHTA and CDR2 FQGNSA. The CDR3 bases are TGTGCCAGCAGCTCCTTACTACAGGGGTTTTCCTACGAGCAGTACTTC. This translates into CASSSLLQGFSYEQYF. The variable domain in full, completed from reference TRBV7-2 and TRBJ2-7, reads GAGVSQSPSNKVTEKGKDVELRCDPISGHTALYWYRQSLGQGLEFLIYFQGNSAPDKSGLPSDRFSAERTGGSVSTLTIQRTQQEDSAVYLCASSSLLQGFSYEQYFGPGTRLTVT.

This clonotype was counted a few times. This chain links TRBV11-2 with TRBJ2-4; 10 bases match TRBD2. This CDR3 region has 20 residues. With 0 bases clipped from V and 6 bases from J, the junction kept 17 bases outside the gene matches. Germline CDR1 SGHAT, CDR2 FQNNGV. The CDR3 is CASSLDPWTQAGGHGNIQYF. The CDR3 DNA sequence: TGTGCCAGCAGCTTAGATCCCTGGACTCAAGCGGGGGGGCACGGAAACATTCAGTACTTC.

The chain couples TRBV9 to TRBJ1-1; maybe TRBD1 (6 bases). The CDR3 extends over 15 amino acids. Between the trimmed V and J ends, which lost 4 bases and 3 bases, there was a span of 16 bases. Germline-derived CDR1 and CDR2 are SGDLS and YYNGEE. CDR3 amino acids: CASSPTGGEYTEAFF. The CDR3 DNA reads as TGTGCCAGCAGCCCGACCGGGGGCGAATACACTGAAGCTTTCTTT. The complete variable domain, with remaining parts taken from reference TRBV9 and TRBJ1-1, reads DSGVTQTPKHLITATGQRVTLRCSPRSGDLSVYWYQQSLDQGLQFLIQYYNGEERAKGNILERFSAQQFPDLHSELNLSSLELGDSALYFCASSPTGGEYTEAFFGQGTRLTVV.

This chain joins TRBV7-6 and TRBJ1-2; TRBD1 might be the D (5 bases). The length of the CDR3 is 14 residues. The germline V and J ends were trimmed by 8 bases and 4 bases, with 17 bases remaining between them. Germline values: CDR1 SGHVS, CDR2 FNYEAQ. CDR3: CASGPRGGSYGYTF. CDR3 nucleotides: TGTGCCAGCGGTCCACGGGGGGGAAGCTATGGCTACACCTTC.

The chain employs TRBV27 and TRBJ2-7, with D perhaps assigned TRBD1 or TRBD2 (5 bases each). V shed 7 bases and J shed 6 bases, with 10 bases lying between them. CDR3 length equals 11 residues. The V gene's germline CDR1 is MNHEY and CDR2 SMNVEV (reference sequence). The CDR3 sequence is CASTAGTEQYF. In DNA, the CDR3 is TGTGCCAGCACCGCCGGGACCGAGCAGTACTTC.

This rearrangement joins TRBV18 to TRBJ2-2; a possible D gene is TRBD1 (6 bases). Germline lookup yields CDR1 KGHSH and CDR2 LQKENI. Trimming shortened V by 2 bases and J by 0 bases, and 7 bases separated the two germline ends. The CDR3 contains 15 residues. The CDR3 reads CASSPAGANTGELFF. The CDR3 nucleotides read TGTGCCAGCTCACCAGCAGGGGCGAACACCGGGGAGCTGTTTTTT.

This clonotype has a handful of counts. The rearrangement joins TRBV7-9 to TRBJ1-5, with D possibly matching TRBD1 (6 bases). This CDR3 region has 14 residues. V was clipped by 5 bases and J by 5 bases, with 13 bases between them. The germline V gene has CDR1 SEHNR and CDR2 FQNEAQ (reference sequence). DNA for the CDR3: TGTGCCAGCAGCCCCGCGGGGGGCCATCAGCCCCAGCATTTT. Protein: CASSPAGGHQPQHF.

Many counts were recorded for this clonotype. This rearrangement joins TRBV7-6 to TRBJ2-3; TRBD1 might be the D (6 bases). V was trimmed by 6 bases and J by 4 bases, leaving 11 bases between them. The CDR3 consists of 13 residues. Germline V gene lookup returns CDR1 SGHVS and CDR2 FNYEAQ. For the CDR3, the DNA is TGTGCCAGCAGTTTACAGGGCGCAGATACGCAGTATTTT. It encodes CASSLQGADTQYF.

The chain uses TRBV7-2 and TRBJ2-6, with TRBD1 matching over 9 bases. Trimming removed 1 base from V and 0 bases from J; junction bases left unmatched: 10. Germline V CDR1 and CDR2: SGHTA, FQGNSA. This CDR3 comprises 20 residues. This CDR3 is CASSLVLGGTGFSGANVLTF. The CDR3 DNA sequence: TGTGCCAGCAGCTTAGTCCTAGGAGGGACAGGGTTCTCTGGGGCCAACGTCCTGACTTTC. Drawing the rest from reference TRBV7-2 and TRBJ2-6, the complete variable domain is GAGVSQSPSNKVTEKGKDVELRCDPISGHTALYWYRQSLGQGLEFLIYFQGNSAPDKSGLPSDRFSAERTGGSVSTLTIQRTQQEDSAVYLCASSLVLGGTGFSGANVLTFGAGSRLTVL.

This clonotype appeared a few times. The genes are TRBV6-2 or TRBV6-3 and TRBJ2-3, with 7 positions matching TRBD2. Trimming took 6 bases from V and 8 from J; bases not matched to a gene: 17. The CDR3 consists of 16 residues. Germline CDR1 is MNHEY and CDR2 is SVGEGT. The CDR3 here is CASSPDPGTTGGTQYF. CDR3 DNA: TGTGCCAGCAGCCCGGACCCCGGGACTACCGGGGGTACGCAGTATTTT.